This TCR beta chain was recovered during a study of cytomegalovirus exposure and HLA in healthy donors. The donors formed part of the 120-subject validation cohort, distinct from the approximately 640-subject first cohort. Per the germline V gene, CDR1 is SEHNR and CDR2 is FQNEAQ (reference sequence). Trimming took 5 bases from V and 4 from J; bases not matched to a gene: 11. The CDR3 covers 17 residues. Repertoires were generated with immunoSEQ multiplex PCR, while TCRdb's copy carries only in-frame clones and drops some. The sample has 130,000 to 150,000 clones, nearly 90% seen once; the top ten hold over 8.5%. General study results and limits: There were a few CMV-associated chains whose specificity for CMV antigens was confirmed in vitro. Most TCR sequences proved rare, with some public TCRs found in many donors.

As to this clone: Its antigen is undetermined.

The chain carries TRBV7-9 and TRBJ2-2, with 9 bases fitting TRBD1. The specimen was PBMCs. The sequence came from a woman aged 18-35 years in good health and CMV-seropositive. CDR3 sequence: CASSQNYRGRVTGELFF. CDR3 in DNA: TGTGCCAGCAGCCAAAACTACAGGGGGCGGGTCACCGGGGAGCTGTTTTTT.